These T cell receptor beta chains were read from a single sample in a study of cytomegalovirus exposure and HLA in healthy donors. Data came from immunoSEQ multiplex PCR; TCRdb stores just in-frame clones and leaves some out. The specimen's table records 65,000 to 95,000 clones. The sample consisted of PBMCs. All receptors come from a female donor in good health and CMV-seropositive. The CDR3 runs from the conserved cysteine through the conserved F or W. The D gene is left open where the match is weak.

V	D	J	CDR3	DNA
TRBV2	-	TRBJ1-1	CASSARGRGYTEAFF	TGTGCCAGCAGTGCGAGGGGCAGGGGTTACACTGAAGCTTTCTTT
TRBV5-4	TRBD1	TRBJ2-3	CASSLDRGITDTQYF	TGTGCCAGCAGCTTGGACAGGGGAATCACAGATACGCAGTATTTT
TRBV29-1	TRBD1	TRBJ2-7	CSAARTGLIYEQYF	TGCAGCGCGGCAAGGACAGGGCTAATCTACGAGCAGTACTTC
TRBV13	TRBD2	TRBJ2-1	CASSKTGLARPEQFF	TGTGCCAGCAGCAAGACGGGACTAGCACGTCCTGAGCAGTTCTTC
TRBV5-4	-	TRBJ2-2	CASSLSGGAVTGELFF	TGTGCCAGCAGCTTGTCCGGGGGAGCGGTCACCGGGGAGCTGTTTTTT
TRBV5-1	-	TRBJ1-4	CASSGEATTNEKLFF	TGCGCCAGCAGCGGAGAAGCAACAACTAATGAAAAACTGTTTTTT
TRBV11-2	TRBD2	TRBJ2-7	CASSPGTSGSYEQYF	TGTGCCAGCAGCCCAGGGACTAGCGGGTCCTACGAGCAGTACTTC
TRBV7-2	-	TRBJ2-3	CASSFEGDRADTQYF	TGTGCCAGCAGCTTTGAGGGAGATAGGGCAGATACGCAGTATTTT
TRBV5-1	-	TRBJ1-1	CASSPNLGATEAFF	TGCGCCAGCAGCCCAAACCTGGGGGCAACTGAAGCTTTCTTT
TRBV7-3	-	TRBJ1-1	CASSPTGGSNTEAFF	TGTGCCAGCAGCCCAACGGGGGGGTCCAACACTGAAGCTTTCTTT
TRBV29-1	-	TRBJ1-2	CSVGSRAGGYTF	TGCAGCGTTGGGTCCCGGGCAGGGGGCTACACCTTC
TRBV28	TRBD1	TRBJ1-5	CASNPGAGGLLGNQPQHF	TGTGCCAGCAACCCGGGGGCAGGGGGCCTTTTGGGCAATCAGCCCCAGCATTTT
TRBV6-1	TRBD1	TRBJ2-7	CASSEAGTGRGEQYF	TGTGCCAGCAGTGAAGCCGGGACAGGGCGGGGGGAGCAGTACTTC
TRBV7-2	-	TRBJ1-2	CASSPDSEGLSGYTF	TGTGCCAGCAGCCCCGACAGTGAGGGACTATCTGGCTACACCTTC
TRBV28	-	TRBJ2-7	CASSPSILQGFEASYEQYF	TGTGCCAGCAGTCCCTCTATATTACAGGGTTTCGAGGCTTCGTACGAGCAGTACTTC
TRBV4-1	-	TRBJ1-1	CASSQPGTPNTEAFF	TGCGCCAGCAGCCAACCCGGGACACCTAACACTGAAGCTTTCTTT
TRBV30	TRBD2	TRBJ2-1	CAHPGTSGNEQFF	TGTGCCCACCCCGGGACTAGCGGCAATGAGCAGTTCTTC
TRBV9	TRBD2	TRBJ2-1	CASSVDPSSGGAHNEQFF	TGTGCCAGCAGCGTAGACCCCTCTAGCGGGGGTGCCCACAATGAGCAGTTCTTC
TRBV7-3	TRBD1	TRBJ2-1	CASSPLGTVSDNEQFF	TGTGCCAGCAGCCCCTTGGGGACAGTCTCCGACAATGAGCAGTTCTTC
TRBV7-9	-	TRBJ1-4	CASSRGGQFNEKLFF	TGTGCCAGCAGCCGAGGCGGGCAGTTTAATGAAAAACTGTTTTTT
TRBV2	TRBD1	TRBJ2-7	CASSEALRTGGSYEQYF	TGTGCCAGCAGTGAAGCGCTTCGTACAGGGGGCTCCTACGAGCAGTACTTC
TRBV19	-	TRBJ1-1	CASNGAGANTEAFF	TGTGCCAGTAACGGGGCGGGGGCGAACACTGAAGCTTTCTTT
TRBV29-1	TRBD1	TRBJ2-2	CSVGGTDKTNTGELFF	TGCAGCGTTGGGGGGACAGACAAAACGAACACCGGGGAGCTGTTTTTT
TRBV29-1	-	TRBJ1-2	CSVEDITGYNGYTF	TGCAGCGTTGAAGATATTACGGGATACAATGGCTACACCTTC
TRBV6-5	TRBD2	TRBJ2-7	CASSWSGGVGYEQYF	TGTGCCAGCAGTTGGTCGGGGGGAGTGGGGTACGAGCAGTACTTC
TRBV18	-	TRBJ2-1	CASSPPVRGWDEQFF	TGTGCCAGCTCACCACCGGTCAGGGGTTGGGATGAGCAGTTCTTC
TRBV6-5	-	TRBJ1-5	CASWVRASNQPQHF	TGTGCCAGCTGGGTGAGGGCTAGCAATCAGCCCCAGCATTTT
TRBV6-1	-	TRBJ1-1	CASSEYSGRKAFF	TGTGCCAGCAGTGAGTATTCGGGGAGGAAAGCTTTCTTT
TRBV7-6	-	TRBJ2-3	CASSLARGYSTDTQYF	TGTGCCAGCAGCTTAGCGCGGGGATACAGCACAGATACGCAGTATTTT
TRBV29-1	-	TRBJ2-6	CTPPFRTESSSGANVLTF	TGCACCCCCCCTTTCCGGACAGAGTCAAGCTCTGGGGCCAACGTCCTGACTTTC
TRBV9	-	TRBJ2-5	CASSAPGQSETQYF	TGTGCCAGCAGCGCCCCTGGACAGTCCGAGACCCAGTACTTC
TRBV4-1	TRBD1	TRBJ1-1	CASSQGRGAEAFF	TGCGCCAGCAGCCAAGGCAGGGGGGCTGAAGCTTTCTTT
TRBV11-3	TRBD1	TRBJ2-2	CASSLAGGEGAGELFF	TGTGCCAGCAGCTTAGCAGGGGGCGAGGGAGCCGGGGAGCTGTTTTTT